The clone carrying this T cell receptor beta chain showed up many times. The antigen is undetermined. By flow cytometry, patients selected for sequencing had shown an expansion of CD8+CD57+ cells. Patients were treatment-naive when blood was sampled. The sample belongs to a study of CD8+CD57+ T cells in acquired aplastic anemia. Study overall: The DNA of sorted CD4+ and CD8+ cells averaged approximately 3.2 ug.

General study points: Between patients and controls, CD8+ Simpson's diversity did not vary significantly. It was found that some 31 CD8+ CDR3 sequences were shared between patients and controls.

The germline V and J ends were trimmed by 3 bases and 4 bases, with 12 bases remaining between them. Germline CDR1 and CDR2: SNHLY and FYNNEI. The CDR3 is 14 amino acids. Genomic DNA, serving as template, underwent TCR beta VDJ and CDR3 profiling. Using its own MiXCR run on the reads, TCRdb lists one record per CDR3 protein. This table has around 430,000 distinct CDR3 sequences, roughly 34% appearing once. The clonotype originates from a human donor with aplastic anemia. J is TRBJ1-1 and V is TRBV2, with a weak D call TRBD1 (5 bases). The specimen sequenced was sorted CD4+, CD8+, or CD8+CD57+ T cells (not recorded which) from PBMCs. The CDR3 loop reads CASSEEGLTTEAFF. The CDR3 region has the DNA TGTGCCAGCAGTGAGGAGGGACTCACCACTGAAGCTTTCTTT.